This TCR beta chain was sequenced in a study of OX40 agonist ivuxolimab in advanced cancers. In the study overall: Ivuxolimab, an agonistic anti-OX40 (CD134) antibody, was given to patients. Points from the study as a whole: Some nonresponders also had low normalized T-cell clonal expansion.

With 0 bases removed from V and 6 bases from J, the gap between germline ends came to 8 bases. Per germline, CDR1 SGHRS and CDR2 YFSETQ. This CDR3 has 13 amino acids. Data came from immunoSEQ multiplex PCR; TCRdb stores just in-frame clones and leaves some out. The sample carries some 50,000 clones, 88% recorded once. Patients were ineligible given autoimmune disease history or systemic immunosuppression. The sampling schedule covered blood at baseline, cycle 4 day 1, and cycle 7 day 1. About this clone: Its antigen is unidentified.

The chain employs TRBV5-1 and TRBJ2-3; no definite D call. Source: CD4+ or CD8+ T cells sorted from blood, taken in a trial of the OX40 agonist ivuxolimab. This clonotype originated in an adult with an advanced solid tumor such as melanoma, head and neck, liver or kidney cancer. The CDR3 region is CASSLVSWDTQYF. The CDR3 DNA reads as TGCGCCAGCAGCTTGGTAAGCTGGGATACGCAGTATTTT.